The rows below give T cell receptor beta chains drawn from one sample of a study of PD-1 blockade in classical Hodgkin lymphoma. TCRdb's table, derived via immunoSEQ multiplex PCR, lists solely in-frame clones and lacks some. The sample yields roughly 100,000 clones, roughly 89% seen once. The sample consisted of peripheral blood mononuclear cells (PBMCs), taken before the fourth cycle of nivolumab. These receptors were obtained from a human donor with classical Hodgkin lymphoma. Each CDR3 is given with its conserved first and last residue. The D gene is left open where the match is weak. Only part of the rows carry a size: once, few, many, or a class if the clone is expanded.

cdr3_aa	cdr3_nt	v_call	j_call	d_call	clone_size
CASSLAASGRHTDTQYF	TGTGCCAGCAGCTTGGCGGCTAGCGGGAGGCACACAGATACGCAGTATTTT	TRBV5-8	TRBJ2-3	TRBD2	once
CASSLSLEGGRPSYEQYF	TGCGCCAGCAGCCTATCCTTAGAGGGCGGGAGGCCTTCCTACGAGCAGTACTTC	TRBV4-1	TRBJ2-7	TRBD2	-
CASSLAAGGHTDTQYF	TGTGCCAGCAGCTTGGCGGCGGGAGGACACACAGATACGCAGTATTTT	TRBV5-4	TRBJ2-3	TRBD2	-
CASSFLEGSYEQYF	TGTGCCAGCAGCTTTTTAGAGGGATCCTACGAGCAGTACTTC	TRBV5-4	TRBJ2-7	-	-
CASSSTGLGYGYTF	TGTGCCAGCAGTTCGACAGGGCTTGGCTATGGCTACACCTTC	TRBV28	TRBJ1-2	TRBD1	-
CASSLGRDSPQHF	TGTGCCAGCAGCTTAGGGAGGGACTCGCCCCAGCATTTT	TRBV7-9	TRBJ1-5	-	-
CASSLDRLVAEAFF	TGTGCCAGCAGCCTCGACAGGTTGGTTGCTGAAGCTTTCTTT	TRBV5-4	TRBJ1-1	-	-
CASSRGQGFTGELFF	TGTGCCAGCAGCCGGGGACAGGGGTTCACCGGGGAGCTGTTTTTT	TRBV5-6	TRBJ2-2	TRBD1	-
CASSLAGTGRNEQYF	TGTGCCAGCAGCTTAGCGGGGACAGGGCGCAACGAGCAGTACTTC	TRBV7-9	TRBJ2-7	TRBD1	-
CASSLAGRARAGELFF	TGCGCCAGCAGCTTGGCTGGCAGGGCGAGGGCCGGGGAGCTGTTTTTT	TRBV5-1	TRBJ2-2	-	-
CASKGLAGGEQYF	TGTGCCAGTAAGGGACTAGCAGGGGGGGAGCAGTACTTC	TRBV27	TRBJ2-7	TRBD2	-
CASTAGAGNYGYTF	TGCGCCAGCACCGCGGGCGCGGGGAACTATGGCTACACCTTC	TRBV5-1	TRBJ1-2	-	-
CAWTSGRYDNEQFF	TGTGCCTGGACTAGCGGGAGGTACGACAATGAGCAGTTCTTC	TRBV30	TRBJ2-1	TRBD2	-
CASSPRRDSYEQYF	TGTGCCAGCTCACCTCGTAGGGACTCCTACGAGCAGTACTTC	TRBV18	TRBJ2-7	-	few
CASSYSTGGAFEAFF	TGTGCCAGCAGTTACTCTACAGGGGGCGCGTTTGAAGCTTTCTTT	TRBV6-5	TRBJ1-1	TRBD1	once
CASSLGGFTGGFTDTQYF	TGTGCCAGCAGCTTAGGCGGTTTCACAGGGGGATTCACAGATACGCAGTATTTT	TRBV5-6	TRBJ2-3	TRBD1	-
CASSLEQLGEAFF	TGTGCCAGCAGCTTGGAACAGCTTGGGGAAGCTTTCTTT	TRBV5-4	TRBJ1-1	-	-
CASSSGPSQETQYF	TGTGCCAGCAGCTCGGGACCATCTCAAGAGACCCAGTACTTC	TRBV7-2	TRBJ2-5	-	-
CASSLDRQPQHF	TGTGCCAGCAGCTTGGATAGGCAGCCCCAGCATTTT	TRBV7-9	TRBJ1-5	-	-
CASSRPRGITGELFF	TGTGCCAGCAGCCGTCCACGGGGCATCACCGGGGAGCTGTTTTTT	TRBV7-2	TRBJ2-2	-	-
CSGLGQSINTEAFF	TGCAGCGGATTGGGACAGAGCATTAACACTGAAGCTTTCTTT	TRBV29-1	TRBJ1-1	TRBD1	-
CASSQPGQDSYNEQFF	TGCGCCAGCAGCCAACCCGGACAGGACTCCTACAATGAGCAGTTCTTC	TRBV4-1	TRBJ2-1	TRBD1	-
CASSQAGLAGVGTGELFF	TGCGCCAGCAGCCAGGCGGGACTAGCGGGAGTGGGGACCGGGGAGCTGTTTTTT	TRBV4-1	TRBJ2-2	TRBD2	few
CASSEGRDRGGYTF	TGTGCCAGCAGTGAAGGCCGGGACAGGGGGGGCTACACCTTC	TRBV2	TRBJ1-2	TRBD1	-
CASSFGLAGYEQYF	TGTGCCAGCAGCTTCGGACTAGCGGGTTACGAGCAGTACTTC	TRBV7-2	TRBJ2-7	TRBD2	-
CASSDRQGGEKLFF	TGTGCCAGCAGTGACAGACAGGGCGGTGAAAAACTGTTTTTT	TRBV6-1	TRBJ1-4	TRBD1	-
CASSRQGSETQYF	TGTGCCAGTAGCCGACAGGGATCGGAGACCCAGTACTTC	TRBV19	TRBJ2-5	TRBD1	-
CASRGQGGQPQHF	TGCGCCAGCAGGGGACAGGGAGGACAGCCCCAGCATTTT	TRBV10-1	TRBJ1-5	TRBD1	few
CASGSHLDRSYGYTF	TGTGCTAGTGGCAGTCACTTGGACAGGAGCTATGGCTACACCTTC	TRBV12-5	TRBJ1-2	TRBD1	-
CASSQAGQTSPEQYF	TGTGCCAGCAGCCAAGCGGGACAAACCTCTCCCGAGCAGTACTTC	TRBV4-2	TRBJ2-7	-	-
CASRGAYEQYF	TGTGCCAGCAGGGGGGCCTACGAGCAGTACTTC	TRBV28	TRBJ2-7	-	-
CASSPGMNTGELFF	TGTGCCAGCAGTCCGGGGATGAACACCGGGGAGCTGTTTTTT	TRBV21-1	TRBJ2-2	-	-
CSVAREGRTEAFF	TGCAGCGTTGCTAGGGAAGGGCGGACTGAAGCTTTCTTT	TRBV29-1	TRBJ1-1	-	-
CASSLAGEQFF	TGTGCCAGCAGCTTGGCGGGAGAGCAGTTCTTC	TRBV5-4	TRBJ2-1	-	-
CASSQFTQGTDTQYF	TGTGCCAGCAGCCAGTTTACCCAGGGCACAGATACGCAGTATTTT	TRBV5-4	TRBJ2-3	-	-
CASSFTPSSYEQYF	TGTGCCAGCAGTTTTACTCCCTCCTCCTACGAGCAGTACTTC	TRBV28	TRBJ2-7	-	-
CAWRQGHNQPQHF	TGTGCCTGGAGACAGGGCCACAATCAGCCCCAGCATTTT	TRBV30	TRBJ1-5	-	-
CASSFQGAGNTEAFF	TGTGCCAGCAGTTTTCAGGGGGCCGGGAACACTGAAGCTTTCTTT	TRBV6-6	TRBJ1-1	TRBD1	-
CASSSYGDSSYF	TGTGCCAGCAGCTCCTATGGGGACAGTAGTTACTTC	TRBV6-5	TRBJ2-7	TRBD1	-
CASSAQGVNQPQHF	TGTGCCAGCAGCGCGCAGGGGGTCAATCAGCCCCAGCATTTT	TRBV9	TRBJ1-5	TRBD1	few
CSAKGPTTQYF	TGCAGTGCTAAGGGACCGACTACGCAGTATTTT	TRBV20-1	TRBJ2-3	-	-
CASSSSGTGGIPRQFF	TGTGCCAGCAGCTCGTCCGGGACAGGGGGCATCCCGAGGCAGTTCTTC	TRBV5-6	TRBJ2-1	TRBD1	-
CASRFSGSNAYEQYF	TGTGCCAGCAGATTTAGCGGGAGCAATGCCTACGAGCAGTACTTC	TRBV6-1	TRBJ2-7	TRBD2	-
CAWSVGIQETQYF	TGTGCCTGGAGTGTTGGTATACAAGAGACCCAGTACTTC	TRBV30	TRBJ2-5	-	-
CSASLRNTIYF	TGCAGTGCTAGTCTCAGAAACACCATATATTTT	TRBV20-1	TRBJ1-3	-	-
CASSPSAVRTQNEAFF	TGTGCCAGCTCACCATCCGCGGTACGGACTCAAAATGAAGCTTTCTTT	TRBV18	TRBJ1-1	-	-
CASSFWTGMGNQPQHF	TGTGCCAGCAGCTTCTGGACAGGGATGGGGAATCAGCCCCAGCATTTT	TRBV5-6	TRBJ1-5	TRBD1	-
CASSIIENTEAFF	TGTGCCAGTAGTATAATCGAGAACACTGAAGCTTTCTTT	TRBV19	TRBJ1-1	-	-
CASSFLAGYEQFF	TGTGCCAGCAGTTTTCTAGCGGGATATGAGCAGTTCTTC	TRBV6-6	TRBJ2-1	TRBD2	-
CASRGGGSTTSDTQYF	TGCGCCAGCAGAGGTGGCGGGAGTACCACATCAGATACGCAGTATTTT	TRBV5-1	TRBJ2-3	TRBD2	few
CSAREQETQYF	TGCAGTGCTAGAGAGCAAGAGACCCAGTACTTC	TRBV20-1	TRBJ2-5	-	-
CASRPGQGTDTQYF	TGTGCCAGTAGGCCGGGACAGGGCACAGATACGCAGTATTTT	TRBV19	TRBJ2-3	TRBD1	-
CASSQGSSRPRKFF	TGTGCCAGCAGCCAGGGTAGTAGTAGGCCCCGTAAGTTCTTC	TRBV27	TRBJ2-1	-	-
CASTSIGGGRLDETQYF	TGTGCCAGCACGTCGATCGGGGGCGGGCGACTAGACGAGACCCAGTACTTC	TRBV2	TRBJ2-5	-	-
CAWRWGQGGLEQYF	TGTGCCTGGCGATGGGGACAGGGTGGGCTCGAGCAGTACTTC	TRBV30	TRBJ2-7	TRBD1	-
CDASRDHDYGYTF	TGTGATGCCTCTCGGGATCATGACTATGGCTACACCTTC	TRBV2	TRBJ1-2	-	-
CASSPAVAGIHYGYTF	TGTGCCAGTAGCCCGGCCGTGGCGGGGATCCACTATGGCTACACCTTC	TRBV19	TRBJ1-2	-	-